The 20 T cell receptor beta chains presented below share a single source sample, sequenced in a study of blood T cells in healthy people across ages. The authors ran a second PCR of about 7 to 11 cycles using a sample-barcoded 5' primer and a J-beta primer mix. Using its own MiXCR run on the 5' RACE reads, TCRdb lists one record per CDR3 protein. The sample consists of around 1,900,000 distinct CDR3 sequences, about two fifths of them appearing once. The sequenced material came from blood. These receptors all come from a human donor in good health.

This chain uses TRBV7-9 with TRBJ1-1; 10 bases map to TRBD1. Per germline, CDR1 SEHNR and CDR2 FQNEAQ (reference sequence). J gave up 3 bases and V 2 bases, and 3 bases lay outside the gene matches. The CDR3 spans 15 residues. The DNA for the CDR3 is TGTGCCAGCAGCTTAAAGGGACAGGGGTACACTGAAGCTTTCTTT. Its protein is CASSLKGQGYTEAFF.

This clonotype was counted a few times. The chain joins TRBV4-1 to TRBJ2-7; maybe TRBD2 (6 bases). Germline-derived CDR1 and CDR2 are MGHRA and YSYEKL. V dropped 0 bases and J dropped 4 bases, with 13 bases sitting between them. This CDR3 is built from 15 residues. The CDR3 loop reads CASSQDWGSGYEQYF. The CDR3 nucleotides are TGCGCCAGCAGCCAAGATTGGGGTAGCGGATACGAGCAGTACTTC.

As concerns this clonotype: Because the CDR3's place on the DNA is in doubt, the DNA is left out and the CDR3 is given as listed by TCRdb. The genes are TRBV6-6 and TRBJ2-1; the table's D call TRBD1 went unverified against the DNA. The CDR3 sequence runs 15 residues, both termini included. Germline lookup yields CDR1 MNHNY and CDR2 SVGAGI (reference sequence). The CDR3 here is CASSSSGHKDNEQFF.

The V and J genes are TRBV2 and TRBJ2-1; D perhaps matches TRBD2 (5 bases). Trimming shortened V by 8 bases and J by 7 bases, and 12 bases separated the two germline ends. Germline assignment: CDR1 SNHLY and CDR2 FYNNEI. The CDR3 spans 12 residues. CDR3 sequence reads: CASPKSGNEQFF. CDR3 DNA sequence: TGTGCCAGCCCGAAGTCGGGGAATGAGCAGTTCTTC.

The table lists this clonotype with a few counts. V usage is TRBV3-1 and J usage is TRBJ2-5; D ambiguous. V dropped 0 bases and J dropped 4 bases, with 12 bases sitting between them. Germline CDR1 is LGHDT and CDR2 is YNNKEL (reference sequence). CDR3 length: 15 amino acids. The CDR3 region is CASSQDQQYGETQYF. DNA of the CDR3: TGTGCCAGCAGCCAAGATCAACAGTATGGAGAGACCCAGTACTTC.

The sample holds a few counts of this clonotype. Germline is not matched at one junction end, which may reflect a read error. This chain uses TRBV15 with TRBJ1-2; D not resolved. Germline V CDR1 and CDR2: LNHNV, YYDKDF (reference sequence). This CDR3 contains 14 residues. In DNA, the CDR3 is TGTGTCACCAGCCCCGGACGGGCCTACTATGGCTACACCTTC. This codes for CVTSPGRAYYGYTF.

This clonotype has only one observation. The chain couples TRBV9 to TRBJ2-1; 10 nucleotides agree with TRBD2. CDR3 size: 15 residues. V trimming: 3 bases; J trimming: 8 bases; junction bases outside the gene matches: 8. Germline assignment: CDR1 SGDLS and CDR2 YYNGEE. This chain's CDR3 is CASSAGSSGGYEQFF. The DNA for the CDR3 is TGTGCCAGCAGCGCGGGGTCTAGCGGGGGTTATGAGCAGTTCTTC.

This clonotype was counted once. This may come from a read error, since a much larger clone is one base off. The chain recombines TRBV20-1 with TRBJ2-5; D gene ambiguous. With the DNA end fitting TRBJ2-1 better, the J assignment may be wrong. Looked up from germline, CDR1 is DFQATT and CDR2 is SNEGSKA (reference sequence). CDR3 length: 15 amino acids. CDR3: CSASRWLTAQETQFF. The CDR3 nucleotides are TGCAGTGCTTCGCGCTGGCTTACAGCCCAAGAGACCCAGTTCTTC.

The chain is built from TRBV6-5 and TRBJ2-7, with D possibly TRBD2 on 5 matching bases. The CDR3 covers 14 residues. Trimming removed 4 bases at V and 4 bases at J, with 14 bases between. Germline CDR1 is MNHEY and CDR2 is SVGAGI. The CDR3 region is CASSSGSGAYEQYF. DNA for the CDR3: TGTGCCAGCAGTTCGGGATCCGGCGCATACGAGCAGTACTTC.

CDR3 sequence reads: CASTRTPNQPQHF. The CDR3 DNA reads as TGTGCCAGCACTCGGACACCCAATCAGCCCCAGCATTTT. The chain recombines TRBV6-1 with TRBJ1-5; a possible D gene is TRBD1 (5 bases). V was cut by 7 bases and J by 3 bases, with 10 bases left in between. CDR3 length equals 13 residues. In germline, CDR1 is MNHNS, CDR2 SASEGT.

V is TRBV20-1 and J is TRBJ2-5; TRBD2 matches at 9 bases. The CDR3 runs 16 residues. Looked up from germline, CDR1 is DFQATT and CDR2 is SNEGSKA (reference sequence). V dropped 6 bases and J dropped 2; count of bases not matched to a gene: 13. DNA for the CDR3: TGCAGTGCCGTTCAGTTTAGCGGGGGACGACAAGAGACCCAGTACTTC. This translates into CSAVQFSGGRQETQYF.

This clonotype was seen ten or more times. This rearrangement joins TRBV6-6 to TRBJ2-5; possibly TRBD1 for D (6 bases). V was trimmed by 5 bases and J by 4 bases, leaving 17 bases between them. This CDR3 is built from 15 residues. Looked up from germline, CDR1 is MNHNY and CDR2 is SVGAGI (reference sequence). This CDR3 is CASSRPDRNPETQYF. CDR3 nucleotide sequence: TGTGCCAGCAGTCGACCGGACAGAAACCCAGAGACCCAGTACTTC.

The rearrangement joins TRBV7-9 to TRBJ1-2; no clear D. CDR1 and CDR2 (germline): SEHNR, FQNEAQ (reference sequence). The V end lost 0 bases, the J end lost 3 bases, and 11 bases lay between the germline ends. The CDR3 spans 15 residues. The CDR3 DNA reads TGTGCCAGCAGCTTAGCGAATTCAGTACACTATGGCTACACCTTC. Amino acids: CASSLANSVHYGYTF. Together with reference TRBV7-9 and TRBJ1-2, the CDR3 gives the full variable domain: DTGVSQNPRHKITKRGQNVTFRCDPISEHNRLYWYRQTLGQGPEFLTYFQNEAQLEKSRLLSDRFSAERPKGSFSTLEIQRTEQGDSAMYLCASSLANSVHYGYTFGSGTRLTVV.

This clonotype was seen at least ten times. This chain connects TRBV20-1 to TRBJ2-3, with 8 bases identical to TRBD1. V lost 6 bases and J lost 1; bases outside the gene matches: 3. CDR3 length: 13 amino acids. Germline V CDR1 and CDR2: DFQATT, SNEGSKA (reference sequence). CDR3 DNA: TGCAGTGCAGAGACAGGGGGCACAGATACGCAGTATTTT. This translates into CSAETGGTDTQYF.

This clonotype was counted between two and nine times. The rearrangement links TRBV15 to TRBJ2-2, with D perhaps matching TRBD1 (6 bases). Germline V gene sequence: CDR1 LNHNV, CDR2 YYDKDF (reference sequence). This CDR3 comprises 16 residues. V was pared by 0 bases and J by 5 bases, with 13 bases between. CDR3 in DNA: TGTGCCACCAGCAGAGATATCGAAGGGGGAACCGGGGAGCTGTTTTTT. Protein product: CATSRDIEGGTGELFF.

The chain links TRBV7-2 to TRBJ1-2; D gene uncertain. V lost 3 bases and J 5 bases, leaving 13 bases between the germline ends. The CDR3 loop spans 14 amino acids. Germline assignment: CDR1 SGHTA and CDR2 FQGNSA. The CDR3 reads CASSFPTRIYGYTF. CDR3 bases: TGTGCCAGCAGCTTCCCGACGAGGATTTATGGCTACACCTTC.

The chain employs TRBV10-3 and TRBJ2-3; 9 nucleotides match TRBD2. After removal of 1 base from V and 3 bases from J, the junction contained 8 bases not matched to a gene. CDR1 is ENHRY and CDR2 is SYGVKD in the germline V gene. The CDR3 is made up of 17 amino acids. CDR3 protein: CAISEWMPAGGTDTQYF. DNA for the CDR3: TGTGCCATCAGTGAGTGGATGCCAGCGGGGGGAACAGATACGCAGTATTTT.

This clonotype has more than one count but fewer than ten. V and J are TRBV5-1 and TRBJ1-1; the D gene is possibly TRBD1 (6 bases). CDR3 length: 14 residues. Germline CDR1 is SGHRS and CDR2 is YFSETQ. Trimming pared 5 bases from V and 5 bases from J, leaving 16 bases between. For the CDR3, the DNA is TGCGCCAGCAGTCCGCAGGGGATTGGGACTGAAGCTTTCTTT. Translating gives CASSPQGIGTEAFF.

This clonotype was seen more than once but under ten times. A junction end diverges from the germline sequence, so it may reflect a read error. The chain is built from TRBV25-1 and TRBJ1-2, with 8 bases aligning to TRBD1. The CDR3 contains 17 residues. Germline lookup yields CDR1 MGHDK and CDR2 SYGVNS. CDR3 sequence (DNA): TGTACCAGCAGTGAATCCACCCTTACGCCAGGGGGCGAGGGCTACACCTTC. As protein: CTSSESTLTPGGEGYTF.

The rearrangement links TRBV7-2 to TRBJ1-2, with TRBD1 matching 8 bases. This CDR3 region has 15 residues. The ends lost 2 bases at V and 4 bases at J; junction bases unmatched: 6. CDR1 and CDR2 from the germline V gene are SGHTA and FQGNSA. CDR3 amino acids: CASSLSTGGFYGYTF. In DNA, the CDR3 is TGTGCCAGCAGCTTATCAACAGGGGGGTTCTATGGCTACACCTTC. Supplemented by reference TRBV7-2 and TRBJ1-2, the full variable domain reads GAGVSQSPSNKVTEKGKDVELRCDPISGHTALYWYRQSLGQGLEFLIYFQGNSAPDKSGLPSDRFSAERTGGSVSTLTIQRTQQEDSAVYLCASSLSTGGFYGYTFGSGTRLTVV.